The present T cell receptor beta chain was sequenced within a study of T cells in narcolepsy (dated by TCRdb to the late 2010s). About the study as a whole: Patients with narcolepsy type 1 or type 2 (NT1, NT2) and healthy control donors were enrolled in the study. The study sought autoreactive T cells targeting hypocretin neuron self-antigens (hypocretin, TRIB2) in narcolepsy patients, using TCR Vbeta sequencing to track clonotypes in blood and CSF.

What the study reported, not specific to this receptor: HCRT-specific and TRIB2-specific autoreactive clonotypes were highlighted in plots that compared CD4+ T cell clonotypes in CSF versus blood from the same patient. No sequences matching autoreactive T cell clones were contained in some blood memory CD4+ repertoires from patients and controls. According to the report, autoreactive clonotypes were detected serially in the blood of the same patients and of different patients, but not in healthy controls. Patients and controls had similar numbers of sequenced blood memory CD4+ clonotypes, with averages of around 40,000 in patients and 30,000 to 35,000 in controls.

The CDR3 measures 17 amino acids from cysteine to phenylalanine. Here the CDR3 DNA is all that survives: 51 bases in frame from base 1. According to the germline V gene (reference sequence), CDR1 reads LNHDA and CDR2 reads SQIVND. Trimming removed 4 bases from V and 0 bases from J; the gene matches leave 6 bases unexplained. Memory CD4+ T cells were sorted ex vivo from peripheral blood of narcolepsy patients and healthy controls for TCR Vbeta sequencing. With regard to this clone: This clone's antigen is unknown. No per-base quality is available; no much larger clone lies one base away.

The library was built by means of the immunoSEQ multiplex PCR assay. This immuneACCESS table, as held by TCRdb, lists in-frame sequences with V and J called but not all clones. Of the missing ones, under half trace to an unresolved V gene in checked studies; the others have no known cause. This sample gives fewer than 40,000 clones in total; 75% to 90% of them show up just once. The ten largest clones add up to around 2.5% of the sample. The V and J segments used are TRBV19 and TRBJ2-6, and TRBD1 matches 7 of the central bases. This TCR derives from a human donor with narcolepsy. The sequenced sample was CD45RA- memory CD4+ T cells from PBMCs. In light of the paper, this sample's cell subset or site label describes: memory T cells sorted ex vivo from peripheral blood. The DNA sequence follows: TGTGCCAGTAGTACAGCAGGGGGTTTCTCTGGGGCCAACGTCCTGACTTTC. Its protein reads: CASSTAGGFSGANVLTF.